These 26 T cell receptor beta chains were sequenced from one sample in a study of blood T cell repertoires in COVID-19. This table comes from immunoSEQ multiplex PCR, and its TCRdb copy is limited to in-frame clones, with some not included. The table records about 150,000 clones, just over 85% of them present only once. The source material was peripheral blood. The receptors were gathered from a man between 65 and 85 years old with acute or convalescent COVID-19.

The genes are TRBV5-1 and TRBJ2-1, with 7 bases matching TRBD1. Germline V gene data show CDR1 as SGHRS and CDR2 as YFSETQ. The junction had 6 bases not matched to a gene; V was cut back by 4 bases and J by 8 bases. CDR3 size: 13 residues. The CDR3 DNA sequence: TGCGCCAGCAGCCCACAGGGGATTGATGAGCAGTTCTTC. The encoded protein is CASSPQGIDEQFF.

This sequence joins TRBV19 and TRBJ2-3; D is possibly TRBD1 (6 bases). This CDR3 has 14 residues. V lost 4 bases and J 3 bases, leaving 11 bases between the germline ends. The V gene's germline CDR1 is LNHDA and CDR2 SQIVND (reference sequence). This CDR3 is CASSRQALTDTQYF. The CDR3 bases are TGTGCCAGTAGTAGACAGGCTCTTACAGATACGCAGTATTTT.

This CDR3 reads CASRRAGAIGETQYF. CDR3 DNA sequence: TGTGCCAGCAGGCGTGCGGGGGCCATCGGGGAGACCCAGTACTTC. The chain carries TRBV14 and TRBJ2-5; TRBD2 is a possible D gene (7 bases). V lost 6 bases to trimming and J lost 5 bases, with 19 bases between them. Germline V lookup: CDR1 SGHDN, CDR2 FVKESK. The CDR3 is 15 amino acids.

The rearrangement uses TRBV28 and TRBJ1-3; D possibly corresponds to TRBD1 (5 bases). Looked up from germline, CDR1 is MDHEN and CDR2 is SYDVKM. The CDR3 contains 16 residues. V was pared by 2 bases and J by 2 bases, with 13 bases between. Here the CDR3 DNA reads TGTGCCAGCAGTTTAGCGGGGGGGTCGGCTGGAAACACCATATATTTT. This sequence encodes CASSLAGGSAGNTIYF.

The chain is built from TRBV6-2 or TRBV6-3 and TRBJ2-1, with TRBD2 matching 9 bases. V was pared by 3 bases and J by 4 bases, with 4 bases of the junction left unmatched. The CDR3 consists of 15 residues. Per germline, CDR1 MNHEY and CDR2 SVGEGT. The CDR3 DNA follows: TGTGCCAGCAGTTATAGCGGGAGTGGTTACAATGAGCAGTTCTTC. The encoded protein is CASSYSGSGYNEQFF.

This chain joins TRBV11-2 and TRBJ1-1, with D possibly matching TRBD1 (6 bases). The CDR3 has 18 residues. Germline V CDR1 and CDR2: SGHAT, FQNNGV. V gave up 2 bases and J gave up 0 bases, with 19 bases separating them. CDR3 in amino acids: CASSLRSPGTLMNTEAFF. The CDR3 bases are TGTGCCAGCAGCTTACGGAGTCCCGGGACATTGATGAACACTGAAGCTTTCTTT.

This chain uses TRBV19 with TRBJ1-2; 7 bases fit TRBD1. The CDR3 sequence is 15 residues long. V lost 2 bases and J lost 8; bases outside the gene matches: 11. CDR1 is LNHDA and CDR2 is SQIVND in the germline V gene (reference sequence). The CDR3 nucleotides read TGTGCCAGTAGTATACGGGGCCACAGGGGATCGGGCTACACCTTC. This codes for CASSIRGHRGSGYTF.

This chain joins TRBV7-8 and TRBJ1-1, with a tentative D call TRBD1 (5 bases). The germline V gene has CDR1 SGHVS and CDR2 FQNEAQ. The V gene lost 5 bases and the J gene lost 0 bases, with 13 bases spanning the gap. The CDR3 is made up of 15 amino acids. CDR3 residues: CASSGSTVMNTEAFF. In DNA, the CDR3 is TGTGCCAGCAGCGGTTCGACAGTAATGAACACTGAAGCTTTCTTT. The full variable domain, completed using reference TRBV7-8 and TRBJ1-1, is GAGVSQSPRYKVAKRGQDVALRCDPISGHVSLFWYQQALGQGPEFLTYFQNEAQLDKSGLPSDRFFAERPEGSVSTLKIQRTQQEDSAVYLCASSGSTVMNTEAFFGQGTRLTVV.

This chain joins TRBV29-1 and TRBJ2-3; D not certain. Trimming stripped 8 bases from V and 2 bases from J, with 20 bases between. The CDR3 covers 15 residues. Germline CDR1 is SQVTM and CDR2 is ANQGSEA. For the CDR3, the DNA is TGCAGCACCGCGACACCCCGCCAGTTCACAGATACGCAGTATTTT. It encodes CSTATPRQFTDTQYF.

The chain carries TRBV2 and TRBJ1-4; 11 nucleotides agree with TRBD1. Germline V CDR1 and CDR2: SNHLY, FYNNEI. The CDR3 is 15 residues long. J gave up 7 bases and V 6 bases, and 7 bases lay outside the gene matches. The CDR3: CASRDRTGGIEKLFF. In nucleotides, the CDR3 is TGTGCCAGCAGGGATAGGACAGGGGGCATTGAAAAACTGTTTTTT.

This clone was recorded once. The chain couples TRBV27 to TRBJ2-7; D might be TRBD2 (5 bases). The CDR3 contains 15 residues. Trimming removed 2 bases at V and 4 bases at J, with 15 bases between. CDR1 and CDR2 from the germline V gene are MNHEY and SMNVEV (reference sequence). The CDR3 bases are TGTGCCAGCAGTTTAAGAGGGTCGGCGCTTTACGAGCAGTACTTC. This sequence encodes CASSLRGSALYEQYF.

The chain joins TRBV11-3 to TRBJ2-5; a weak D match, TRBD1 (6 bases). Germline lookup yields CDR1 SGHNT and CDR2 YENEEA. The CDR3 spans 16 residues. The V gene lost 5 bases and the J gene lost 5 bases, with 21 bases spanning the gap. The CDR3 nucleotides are TGTGCCAGCAGCGGGCGACAGGCGGTACTTAAGGAGACCCAGTACTTC. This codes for CASSGRQAVLKETQYF.

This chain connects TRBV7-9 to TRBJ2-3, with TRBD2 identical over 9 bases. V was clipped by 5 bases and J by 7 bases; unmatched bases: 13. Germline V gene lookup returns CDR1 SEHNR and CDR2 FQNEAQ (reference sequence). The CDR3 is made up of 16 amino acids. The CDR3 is CASSTLGAGGPNTQYF. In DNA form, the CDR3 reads TGTGCCAGCAGCACTCTAGGGGCGGGAGGGCCGAATACGCAGTATTTT.

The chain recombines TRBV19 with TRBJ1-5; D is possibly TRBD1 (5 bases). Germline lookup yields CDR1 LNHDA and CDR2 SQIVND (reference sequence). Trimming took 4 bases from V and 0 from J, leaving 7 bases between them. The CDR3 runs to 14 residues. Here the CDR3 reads CASSSTGSNQPQHF. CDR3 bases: TGTGCCAGTAGTAGTACAGGTAGCAATCAGCCCCAGCATTTT.

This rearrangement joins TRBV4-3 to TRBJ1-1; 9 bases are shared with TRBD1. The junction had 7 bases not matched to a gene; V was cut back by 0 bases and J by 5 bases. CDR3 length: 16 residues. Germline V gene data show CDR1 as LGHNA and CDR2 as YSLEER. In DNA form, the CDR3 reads TGCGCCAGCAGCCAAGATCTAGGGACAGGGATGACTGAAGCTTTCTTT. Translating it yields CASSQDLGTGMTEAFF.

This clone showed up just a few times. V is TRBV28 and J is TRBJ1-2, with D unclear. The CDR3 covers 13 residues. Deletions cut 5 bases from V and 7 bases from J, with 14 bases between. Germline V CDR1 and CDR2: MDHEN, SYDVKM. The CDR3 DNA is TGTGCCAGCAGTCCACAGTCTTTTCCTGGCTACACCTTC. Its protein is CASSPQSFPGYTF.

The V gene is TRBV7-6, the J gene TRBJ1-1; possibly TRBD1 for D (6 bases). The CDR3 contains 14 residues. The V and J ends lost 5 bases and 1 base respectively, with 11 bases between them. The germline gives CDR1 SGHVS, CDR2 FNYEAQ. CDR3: CASSTGTWNTEAFF. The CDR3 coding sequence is TGTGCCAGCAGCACCGGGACATGGAACACTGAAGCTTTCTTT. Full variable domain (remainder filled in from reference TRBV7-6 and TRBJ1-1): GAGVSQSPRYKVTKRGQDVALRCDPISGHVSLYWYRQALGQGPEFLTYFNYEAQQDKSGLPNDRFSAERPEGSISTLTIQRTEQRDSAMYRCASSTGTWNTEAFFGQGTRLTVV.

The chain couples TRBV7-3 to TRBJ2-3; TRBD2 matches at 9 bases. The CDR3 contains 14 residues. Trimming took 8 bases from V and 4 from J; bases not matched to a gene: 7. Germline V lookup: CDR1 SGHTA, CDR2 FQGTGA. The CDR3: CASGASGAADTQYF. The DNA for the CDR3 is TGTGCCAGCGGCGCTAGCGGGGCAGCAGATACGCAGTATTTT.

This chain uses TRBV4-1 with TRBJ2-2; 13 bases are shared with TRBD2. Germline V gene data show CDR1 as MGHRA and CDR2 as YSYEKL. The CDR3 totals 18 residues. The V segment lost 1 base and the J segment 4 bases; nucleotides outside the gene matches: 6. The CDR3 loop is CASSQGLAGGGSTGELFF. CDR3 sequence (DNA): TGCGCCAGCAGCCAAGGACTAGCGGGAGGCGGGAGCACCGGGGAGCTGTTTTTT.

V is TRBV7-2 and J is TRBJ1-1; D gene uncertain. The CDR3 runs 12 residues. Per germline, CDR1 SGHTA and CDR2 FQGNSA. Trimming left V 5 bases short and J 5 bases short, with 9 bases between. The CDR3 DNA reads TGTGCCAGCAGCACCCTCGGTACTGAAGCTTTCTTT. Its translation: CASSTLGTEAFF.

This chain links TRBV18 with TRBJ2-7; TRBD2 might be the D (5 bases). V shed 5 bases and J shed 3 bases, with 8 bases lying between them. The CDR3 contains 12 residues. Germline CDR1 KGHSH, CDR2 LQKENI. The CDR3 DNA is TGTGCCAGCTCAATCGGAGGCTACGAGCAGTACTTC. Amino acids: CASSIGGYEQYF.

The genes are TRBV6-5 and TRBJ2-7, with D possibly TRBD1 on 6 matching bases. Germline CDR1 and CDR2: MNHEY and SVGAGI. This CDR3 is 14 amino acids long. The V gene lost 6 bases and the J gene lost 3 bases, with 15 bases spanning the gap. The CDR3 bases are TGTGCCAGCAGAGACACGGACAGTCGCTACGAGCAGTACTTC. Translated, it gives CASRDTDSRYEQYF.

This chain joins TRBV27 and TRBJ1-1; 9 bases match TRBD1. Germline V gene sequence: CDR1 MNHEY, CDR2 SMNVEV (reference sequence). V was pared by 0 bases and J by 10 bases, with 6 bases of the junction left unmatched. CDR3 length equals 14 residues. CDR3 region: CASSLSGTGLGAFF. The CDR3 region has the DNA TGTGCCAGCAGTTTATCTGGGACAGGGCTCGGAGCTTTCTTT.

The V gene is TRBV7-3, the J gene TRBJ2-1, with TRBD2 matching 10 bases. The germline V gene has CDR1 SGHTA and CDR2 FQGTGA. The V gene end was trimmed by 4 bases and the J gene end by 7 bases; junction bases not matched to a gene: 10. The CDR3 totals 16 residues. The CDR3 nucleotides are TGTGCCAGCAGCTCCTTATCTAGCGGGAGAGGGAATGAGCAGTTCTTC. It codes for CASSSLSSGRGNEQFF.

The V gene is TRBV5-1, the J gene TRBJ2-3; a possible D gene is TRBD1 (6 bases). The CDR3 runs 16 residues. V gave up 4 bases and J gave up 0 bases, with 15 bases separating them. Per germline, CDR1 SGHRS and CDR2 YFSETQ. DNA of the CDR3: TGCGCCAGCAGCCCTGAGGGGGACCCAAGCACAGATACGCAGTATTTT. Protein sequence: CASSPEGDPSTDTQYF. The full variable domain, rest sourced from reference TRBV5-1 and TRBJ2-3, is KAGVTQTPRYLIKTRGQQVTLSCSPISGHRSVSWYQQTPGQGLQFLFEYFSETQRNKGNFPGRFSGRQFSNSRSEMNVSTLELGDSALYLCASSPEGDPSTDTQYFGPGTRLTVL.

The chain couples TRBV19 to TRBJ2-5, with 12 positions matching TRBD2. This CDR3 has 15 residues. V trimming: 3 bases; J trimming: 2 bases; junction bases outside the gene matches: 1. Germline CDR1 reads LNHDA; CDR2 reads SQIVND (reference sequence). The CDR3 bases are TGTGCCAGTAGTATGACTAGCGGGAGACAAGAGACCCAGTACTTC. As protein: CASSMTSGRQETQYF.